Listed below are T cell receptor beta chains from one sample, sequenced in a study of blood T cell repertoires in COVID-19. This table comes from immunoSEQ multiplex PCR, and its TCRdb copy is limited to in-frame clones, with some not included. Seen here are 84,000 or so clones, 65% to 80% observed once, and the top ten hold roughly 53%. The sequenced material came from peripheral blood. The receptors originated from a human donor in a cohort sampled during active COVID-19. Each CDR3 is given with its conserved first and last residue. A D gene is named only where the DNA matches it firmly. Where a row states a size, it is once, few, many or the class of an expanded clone; other rows omit it.

cdr3_nt	cdr3_aa	v_call	j_call	clone_size	d_call
TGCGCCAGCAGCCAAGTAGGACTAGCGGGGGAGACCCAGTACTTC	CASSQVGLAGETQYF	TRBV4-1	TRBJ2-5	.	TRBD2
TGTGCCAGCAGCAGTAGCAAACTGACAGGGGTTGGCTACACCTTC	CASSSSKLTGVGYTF	TRBV27	TRBJ1-2	.	TRBD1
TGTGCCTGGAGTTCCAATCTAGGGAGTAGAGAGACCCAGTACTTC	CAWSSNLGSRETQYF	TRBV30	TRBJ2-5	.	.
TGTGCCAGCAGTGGCCTCGGGACTAGCGCCGGGGAGCTGTTTTTT	CASSGLGTSAGELFF	TRBV6-4	TRBJ2-2	.	TRBD2
TGCGCCAGCAGCTTGTCATGGGGAGGCGAGCAGTACTTC	CASSLSWGGEQYF	TRBV5-1	TRBJ2-7	.	.
TGTGCCAGCAGTTACCCGGGACAGGGGGGTGGCGAGCAGTACTTC	CASSYPGQGGGEQYF	TRBV28	TRBJ2-7	.	TRBD1
TGCGCCAGCAGCCAAGCCCTGGTACTAGCGGGAACATCGGATGAGCAGTTCTTC	CASSQALVLAGTSDEQFF	TRBV4-3	TRBJ2-1	.	TRBD2
TGTGCCAGCAGCTTTGGGCTCCCCTCTGGAAACACCATATATTTT	CASSFGLPSGNTIYF	TRBV5-8	TRBJ1-3	.	.
TGTGCCAGCAGATCAGGGGCCACTTCGAACACCGGGGAGCTGTTTTTT	CASRSGATSNTGELFF	TRBV27	TRBJ2-2	.	.
TGTGCCACCAGCAGAGAGGGAGGACAGGGTTTGGAGACCCAGTACTTC	CATSREGGQGLETQYF	TRBV15	TRBJ2-5	.	TRBD1
TGTGCCAGCAGCTCGGGGACAGGGGGTAGCAATCAGCCCCAGCATTTT	CASSSGTGGSNQPQHF	TRBV5-6	TRBJ1-5	.	TRBD1
TGCGCCAGCAGCCCCGGGACTAGCGGGAGATTAAATACGCAGTATTTT	CASSPGTSGRLNTQYF	TRBV5-1	TRBJ2-3	.	TRBD2
TGTGCCACCAGCAGGGAGATTGAAAAACTGTTTTTT	CATSREIEKLFF	TRBV15	TRBJ1-4	.	.
TGTGCCAGCAGCTTAGCGGTTAGCAATCAGCCCCAGCATTTT	CASSLAVSNQPQHF	TRBV11-2	TRBJ1-5	.	.
TGTGCCAGCAGCCAGACAGCCTCGGGCACCATATATTTT	CASSQTASGTIYF	TRBV6-5	TRBJ1-3	.	.
TGTGCCAGCAGCCAATCAGGGGCTGGTGGCTACACCTTC	CASSQSGAGGYTF	TRBV7-3	TRBJ1-2	.	.
TGCGCCAGCAACCGTCAGGCGGGAAACACCGGGGAGCTGTTTTTT	CASNRQAGNTGELFF	TRBV5-1	TRBJ2-2	.	.
TGTGCCACCAAGAAGGTTAGCGGGAGGGCCGTCGGGGAGCTGTTTTTT	CATKKVSGRAVGELFF	TRBV27	TRBJ2-2	.	TRBD2
TGTGCCAGCAGCCAAGATCCCACCGGGTCGAGCACAGATACGCAGTATTTT	CASSQDPTGSSTDTQYF	TRBV4-2	TRBJ2-3	.	.
TGTGCCAGTAGTATCCCCGGGACAGGGAAAGAGACCCAGTACTTC	CASSIPGTGKETQYF	TRBV19	TRBJ2-5	.	TRBD1
TGTGCCACCGCGCCCGGGACAGGGGGTACCTACGAGCAGTACTTC	CATAPGTGGTYEQYF	TRBV10-3	TRBJ2-7	.	TRBD1
TGCAGTGCTAGTCCTAGCGGGAGGCAAGAGACCCAGTACTTC	CSASPSGRQETQYF	TRBV20-1	TRBJ2-5	.	TRBD2
TGTGCCAGCAGACCTGGACTTCTCACCGGGGAGCTGTTTTTT	CASRPGLLTGELFF	TRBV6-2/TRBV6-3	TRBJ2-2	.	.
TGTGCCAGCAGTTTACAGGGTAACACTGAAGCTTTCTTT	CASSLQGNTEAFF	TRBV12-3/TRBV12-4	TRBJ1-1	.	.
TGTGCCAGCAGCGGTAGCGGGGGATCGACCCAGTACTTC	CASSGSGGSTQYF	TRBV5-5	TRBJ2-5	.	TRBD2
TGTGCCACCAGCAGAAAGACTAGCGGGTTCTACGAGCAGTACTTC	CATSRKTSGFYEQYF	TRBV15	TRBJ2-7	.	TRBD2
TGTGCCAGCAGTGAACCCGGGACTGGCAGAACCGGGGAGCTGTTTTTT	CASSEPGTGRTGELFF	TRBV25-1	TRBJ2-2	few	.
TGTGCCAGCAGCTCTCGTGGGCTAGCGGGTCCCGGGGAGCTGTTTTTT	CASSSRGLAGPGELFF	TRBV7-2	TRBJ2-2	.	TRBD2
TGTGCCAGCAGCCTGCGGGACTCTAGCACAGATACGCAGTATTTT	CASSLRDSSTDTQYF	TRBV4-2	TRBJ2-3	.	.
TGTGCCAGCAGCTTGGCATCCCCTAATTCACCCCTCCACTTT	CASSLASPNSPLHF	TRBV11-1	TRBJ1-6	.	.
TGTGCCAGCAGCCCAGGGCATGGGGGGGCGCGGACAGATACGCAGTATTTT	CASSPGHGGARTDTQYF	TRBV11-3	TRBJ2-3	.	.
TGCGCCAGCAGCCAAATGGGAGGGGCCATATACGAGCAGTACTTC	CASSQMGGAIYEQYF	TRBV4-3	TRBJ2-7	.	TRBD2
TGTGCTTCCGCGGGGCGGCTCCTCTCCAATGAGCAGTTCTTC	CASAGRLLSNEQFF	TRBV7-9	TRBJ2-1	.	.
TGCGCCAGCAGCCAGGTCCCGGGACAGGGATCAGGTCAGCCCCAGCATTTT	CASSQVPGQGSGQPQHF	TRBV4-1	TRBJ1-5	.	TRBD1
TGTGCCAGCAGCCCAATAGTTCGGGCGCAGTATTTT	CASSPIVRAQYF	TRBV7-2	TRBJ2-3	.	.
TGTGCCACCAGCAGAGGGTCAGGGGCGGCTAATCAGCCCCAGCATTTT	CATSRGSGAANQPQHF	TRBV15	TRBJ1-5	.	.
TGTGCCAGCAGCAGGGGAGGGTTGCAGCCCCAGCATTTT	CASSRGGLQPQHF	TRBV12-3/TRBV12-4	TRBJ1-5	.	.
TGTGCCACCAGTGCCGGGACTAGCCTACACACAGATACGCAGTATTTT	CATSAGTSLHTDTQYF	TRBV24-1	TRBJ2-3	.	TRBD2
TGCGCCAGCAACCTCCAGGGCAGCACAGATACGCAGTATTTT	CASNLQGSTDTQYF	TRBV10-2	TRBJ2-3	once	.
TGTGCCAGCAGGGCGGGACAGGGGCCTGGAAACACCATATATTTT	CASRAGQGPGNTIYF	TRBV28	TRBJ1-3	.	TRBD1
TGTGCCAGCAGCCTCCGGGACAGGGCAAGTAGGACTGAAGCTTTCTTT	CASSLRDRASRTEAFF	TRBV3-1/TRBV3-2	TRBJ1-1	few	TRBD1
TGTGCCAGCAGCTTAGCTAGCGGGAGGTCTCCTGGATACGAGCAGTACTTC	CASSLASGRSPGYEQYF	TRBV7-9	TRBJ2-7	.	TRBD2